The T cell receptor beta chain under discussion was sequenced for a study of T cell changes during pregnancy in multiple sclerosis. In germline, CDR1 is SGHTA, CDR2 FQGTGA. The CDR3 totals 15 residues. Trimming cost V 4 bases and J 6 bases; bases outside gene matches: 3. Assay: immunoSEQ multiplex PCR; the TCRdb copy retains only in-frame clones and omits some. This table holds more than 70,000 clones, roughly 92% found once. The receptor comes from a female donor with multiple sclerosis, enrolled in a pregnancy study. The V and J genes are TRBV7-3 and TRBJ2-2; 12 nucleotides align to TRBD2. The material sequenced was peripheral blood, taken before pregnancy. DNA for the CDR3: TGTGCCAGCAGCTCGGGACTAGCGGGTGCCGGGGAGCTGTTTTTT. Its translation is CASSSGLAGAGELFF.